This entry concerns a single TCR beta chain. The library targeted TCRbeta and was prepared with unique molecular identifiers. TCRdb recomputed calls from the PCR reads with MiXCR, one row per CDR3 protein. Counted here are a few hundred thousand distinct CDR3 sequences, approximately 16% occurring once; the ten biggest clones make up 3% to 4%. This entry comes from a study of T-cell reconstitution after alpha-beta-depleted transplantation in children. There are 13 residues in the CDR3. V lost 7 bases and J lost 5; bases outside the gene matches: 7. CDR1 is SGHVS, CDR2 FQNEAQ, per germline. The sequenced sample was PBMCs from the stem cell graft donor, obtained from the stem cell graft. This chain links TRBV7-8 with TRBJ2-7, with 8 nucleotides matching TRBD1. This sequence was found in a human donor who donated a stem cell graft to a child with acute lymphoblastic leukemia. The CDR3 sequence is CASTGQGINEQYF. The CDR3 DNA sequence: TGTGCCAGCACCGGACAGGGAATCAACGAGCAGTACTTC.